This entry describes one T cell receptor beta chain. As yet, its antigen is unknown. Assay used: immunoSEQ multiplex PCR; TCRdb lists only in-frame clones, some missing. This sample carries a few hundred thousand clones, nearly 95% of them seen once, and the ten largest clones take 5.7%. The time point was: blood from clinic visit 5 months post-surgery; TSC patient then seizure free. Only cases whose brain tissue showed the highest T cell transcript signatures were sequenced. At least one anti-epileptic drug was given before surgery. The data derive from a study of brain T cells in children with intractable seizures. Study-wide results and caveats: Only CDR3 sequence similarity suggested viral specificity, without known HCMV serostatus.

This TCR was recovered from a boy in the first two years of life with tuberous sclerosis and intractable seizures. The input for sequencing was peripheral blood, taken roughly 5 months after surgery.

The CDR3, as DNA: TGTGCCAGCAGTTTAGACAAGGGGAGCACAGATACGCAGTATTTT. It specifies CASSLDKGSTDTQYF. The J gene is TRBJ2-3, the V gene TRBV28; the D gene is possibly TRBD1 (5 bases). Trimming took off 2 bases at V and 0 bases at J, with 9 bases between the two ends. Germline V lookup: CDR1 MDHEN, CDR2 SYDVKM. There are 15 residues in the CDR3. The full variable domain, completed using reference TRBV28 and TRBJ2-3, is DVKVTQSSRYLVKRTGEKVFLECVQDMDHENMFWYRQDPGLGLRLIYFSYDVKMKEKGDIPEGYSVSREKKERFSLILESASTNQTSMYLCASSLDKGSTDTQYFGPGTRLTVL.